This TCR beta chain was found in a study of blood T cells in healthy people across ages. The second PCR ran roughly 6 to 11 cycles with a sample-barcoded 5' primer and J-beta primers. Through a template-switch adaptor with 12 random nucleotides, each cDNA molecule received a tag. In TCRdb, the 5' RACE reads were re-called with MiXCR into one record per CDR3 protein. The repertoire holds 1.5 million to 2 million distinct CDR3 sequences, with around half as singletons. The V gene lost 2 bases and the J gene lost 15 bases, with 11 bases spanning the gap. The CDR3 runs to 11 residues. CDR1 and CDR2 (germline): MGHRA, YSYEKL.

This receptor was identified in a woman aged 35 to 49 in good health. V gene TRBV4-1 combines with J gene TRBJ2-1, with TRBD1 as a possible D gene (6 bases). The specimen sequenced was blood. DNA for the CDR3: TGCGCCAGCAGCCAAACAGGGTTTCCGTTCTTC. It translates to CASSQTGFPFF.